The sequence of this T cell receptor (beta chain) was determined in a study of glioma-infiltrating T cells. Across the whole study: Sequencing aimed for about 4- to 10-fold coverage of about 940,000 peripheral T cells.

The iRepertoire nested amplicon-rescue multiplex PCR amplified TCR alpha and beta CDR3s from RNA. For one-step reverse transcription and amplification, roughly 95-400 ng of tissue mRNA or PBMC total RNA was used. TCRdb fed the multiplex PCR reads into MiXCR, producing one record per CDR3 protein. The table shows 400,000 or so distinct CDR3 sequences, with less than 50% occurring only once. This CDR3 is built from 15 residues. CDR1 is DFQATT and CDR2 is SNEGSKA in the germline V gene (reference sequence). The V and J genes are TRBV20-1 and TRBJ2-3, with D possibly being TRBD2 (5 bases). The clonotype originates from a human donor with low-grade glioma or glioblastoma, undergoing nonglioma brain surgery, or in good health (not recorded which). Sequencing was done on a sample of glioma tissue, nonneoplastic brain tissue, or PBMCs (not recorded which). The CDR3 sequence is CSRQERGRSTDTQYF. CDR3 bases: TGCAGCCGGCAAGAACGGGGTAGAAGCACAGATACGCAGTATTTT.